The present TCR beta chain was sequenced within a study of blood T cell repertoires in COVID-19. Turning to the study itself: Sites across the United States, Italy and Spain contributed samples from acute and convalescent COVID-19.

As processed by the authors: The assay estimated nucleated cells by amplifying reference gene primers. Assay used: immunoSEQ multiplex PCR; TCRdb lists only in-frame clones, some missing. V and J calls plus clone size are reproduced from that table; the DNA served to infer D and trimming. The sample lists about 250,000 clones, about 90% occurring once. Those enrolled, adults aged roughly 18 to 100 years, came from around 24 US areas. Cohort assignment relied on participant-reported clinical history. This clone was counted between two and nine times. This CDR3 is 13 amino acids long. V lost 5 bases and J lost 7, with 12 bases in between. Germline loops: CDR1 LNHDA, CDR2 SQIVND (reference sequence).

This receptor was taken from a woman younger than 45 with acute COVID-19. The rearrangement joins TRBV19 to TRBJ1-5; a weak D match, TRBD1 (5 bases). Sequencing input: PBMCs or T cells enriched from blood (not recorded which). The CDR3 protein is CASSYGQGQPQHF. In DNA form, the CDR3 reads TGTGCCAGTAGTTATGGGCAGGGACAGCCCCAGCATTTT. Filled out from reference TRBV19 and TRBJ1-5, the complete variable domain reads DGGITQSPKYLFRKEGQNVTLSCEQNLNHDAMYWYRQDPGQGLRLIYYSQIVNDFQKGDIAEGYSVSREKKESFPLTVTSAQKNPTAFYLCASSYGQGQPQHFGDGTRLSIL.